The next 2 T cell receptor beta chains were all read from a single sample in a study of type 1 and type 2 diabetes patients (dated by TCRdb to about 2016). These reads were obtained on an Illumina MiSeq. Genomic DNA from sorted T cell subsets was used as template for TCRbeta CDR3 amplification. The TCRbeta CDR3 region was amplified by multiplex PCR with 30 forward and 13 reverse primers. TCRdb reanalyzed the raw reads on its own, using fastp at Q25 for trimming and MiXCR for clone calling, and kept in-frame beta chains. Identical CDR3 proteins give one entry, which carries the most common genes and DNA. This sample lists under 300,000 distinct CDR3 sequences; roughly 50% were detected once. The ten largest clonotypes hold around 13% of the sample. The sequenced material came from peripheral blood mononuclear cells (PBMCs). These receptors were taken from a man between 18 and 35 years old with type 2 diabetes.

This clonotype came up a few times. J is TRBJ1-6 and V is TRBV12-3 or TRBV12-4; D uncertain. Between the trimmed V and J ends, which lost 5 bases and 5 bases, there was a span of 13 bases. This CDR3 is 15 amino acids long. CDR3 residues: CASSPRVQNNSPLHF. The CDR3 DNA follows: TGTGCCAGCAGTCCTAGGGTCCAGAATAATTCACCCCTCCACTTT.

This chain joins TRBV14 and TRBJ2-2, with unresolved D. CDR1 is SGHDN and CDR2 is FVKESK in the germline V gene. The CDR3 contains 13 residues. Trimming pared 1 base from V and 5 bases from J, leaving 5 bases between. In nucleotides, the CDR3 is TGTGCCAGCAGCCAAGTCTGGACCGGGGAGCTGTTTTTT. Amino acid sequence: CASSQVWTGELFF.